This T cell receptor (beta chain) was found in a study of early stage breast cancer tumors. The study's findings and limits: Tumors had about 2.4-fold higher T cell density and higher clonality than adjacent normal breast tissue. Tumor and normal breast were distinguished via blood comparison in 14 of 16 patients.

Trimming took 9 bases from V and 7 from J; bases not matched to a gene: 19. Germline V CDR1 and CDR2: SGHTA, FQGNSA. The CDR3 runs to 19 residues. Using immunoSEQ multiplex PCR, the repertoire was profiled, and TCRdb retains in-frame clones only, with some absent. The sample includes 50,000 or so clones, approximately 83% of them seen just once. A word on this clone: No antigen is known for it.

This TCR was recovered from a person between 50 and 60 years old with breast cancer. The sample was blood. The chain has TRBV7-2 and TRBJ2-2; TRBD2 agrees at 14 bases. CDR3: CASTPSRTSGGQEVGELFF. In nucleotides, the CDR3 is TGTGCCAGTACCCCGTCCCGGACTAGCGGGGGGCAGGAGGTCGGGGAGCTGTTTTTT.